Listed here are 20 T cell receptor beta chains from one sample, sequenced in a study of T-cell reconstitution after alpha-beta-depleted transplantation in children. Unique molecular identifiers were incorporated into the prepared TCRbeta library. TCRdb redid the calling of the PCR reads with MiXCR, one entry per CDR3 protein. The profile covers 500,000 to 600,000 distinct CDR3 sequences, with 15% to 20% appearing a single time and 3% to 3.5% taken by the ten largest. The material sequenced was PBMCs from the stem cell graft donor, taken from the stem cell graft. These receptors came from a human donor who donated a stem cell graft to a child with acute lymphoblastic leukemia.

Here the CDR3 reads CASSKTGTGELFF. CDR3 sequence (DNA): TGTGCCAGCAGCAAAACAGGGACCGGGGAGCTGTTTTTT. This sequence joins TRBV11-3 and TRBJ2-2; tentatively, D is TRBD1 (6 bases). Germline V gene lookup returns CDR1 SGHNT and CDR2 YENEEA. The CDR3 sequence is 13 residues long. V shed 5 bases and J shed 5 bases, with 9 bases lying between them. Drawing the rest from reference TRBV11-3 and TRBJ2-2, the complete variable domain is EAGVVQSPRYKIIEKKQPVAFWCNPISGHNTLYWYLQNLGQGPELLIRYENEEAVDDSQLPKDRFSAERLKGVDSTLKIQPAELGDSAVYLCASSKTGTGELFFGEGSRLTVL.

This clonotype was recorded a few times. The chain carries TRBV29-1 and TRBJ1-4; D is unresolved. From germline, CDR1 is SQVTM and CDR2 ANQGSEA. Trimming stripped 6 bases from V and 12 bases from J, with 5 bases between. CDR3 length: 8 amino acids. CDR3 bases: TGCAGCGTACTGGAACTGTTTTTT. Its protein is CSVLELFF.

This clonotype was seen ten or more times. This chain connects TRBV6-5 to TRBJ2-3; D remains unclear. With 2 bases removed from V and 0 bases from J, the gap between germline ends came to 9 bases. The CDR3 is 15 residues long. Germline V gene data show CDR1 as MNHEY and CDR2 as SVGAGI. The CDR3 sequence: CASSYVLGSTDTQYF. CDR3 DNA: TGTGCCAGCAGTTACGTCTTGGGCAGCACAGATACGCAGTATTTT.

This clonotype was observed a few times. V and J are TRBV7-2 and TRBJ2-2; the D gene is possibly TRBD2 (6 bases). This CDR3 region has 13 residues. CDR1 SGHTA and CDR2 FQGNSA come from the germline V gene. The V end lost 6 bases, the J end lost 4 bases, and 9 bases lay between the germline ends. CDR3 in DNA: TGTGCCAGCAGTCCAGCGGGCACCGGGGAGCTGTTTTTT. It encodes CASSPAGTGELFF. The full variable domain, completed using reference TRBV7-2 and TRBJ2-2, is GAGVSQSPSNKVTEKGKDVELRCDPISGHTALYWYRQSLGQGLEFLIYFQGNSAPDKSGLPSDRFSAERTGGSVSTLTIQRTQQEDSAVYLCASSPAGTGELFFGEGSRLTVL.

This clonotype was seen a few times. This chain joins TRBV10-2 and TRBJ1-2; D not resolved. Trimming stripped 4 bases from V and 5 bases from J, with 8 bases between. The CDR3 runs to 12 residues. Looked up from germline, CDR1 is WSHSY and CDR2 is SAAADI. The CDR3 nucleotides are TGCGCCAGCAGTGGGTCCGAATATGGCTACACCTTC. This sequence encodes CASSGSEYGYTF.

As for this clonotype: Mismatch with germline at one junction end may stem from a read error. The V gene is TRBV7-9, the J gene TRBJ2-7; a possible D gene is TRBD2 (6 bases). CDR1 is SEHNR, CDR2 FQNEAQ, per germline (reference sequence). There are 13 residues in the CDR3. The CDR3 protein is CASSRSGYYERYF. CDR3 DNA: TGTGCCAGCAGCCGTAGCGGATACTACGAGCGGTACTTC.

CDR3 sequence: CASSHPLKGAYTDTQYF. In DNA form, the CDR3 reads TGCGCCAGCAGCCACCCCCTGAAAGGGGCTTACACAGATACGCAGTATTTT. V and J are TRBV4-1 and TRBJ2-3, with D tentatively TRBD1 (5 bases). V gave up 3 bases and J gave up 2 bases, with 18 bases separating them. Germline loops: CDR1 MGHRA, CDR2 YSYEKL. This CDR3 region has 17 residues.

The rearrangement joins TRBV30 to TRBJ1-5; D is undetermined. The CDR3 length is 15 residues. V shed 0 bases and J shed 2 bases, with 11 bases lying between them. Germline V gene lookup returns CDR1 GTSNPN and CDR2 SVGIG (reference sequence). CDR3 in DNA: TGTGCCTGGAGTGTTACGGCCTATGGCAATCAGCCCCAGCATTTT. Translating it yields CAWSVTAYGNQPQHF.

This clonotype was observed a handful of times. The chain carries TRBV4-1 and TRBJ2-5; D perhaps matches TRBD1 (6 bases). Germline V gives CDR1 MGHRA, CDR2 YSYEKL. CDR3 length: 19 residues. The ends were cut back, 1 base at V and 10 bases at J, with 31 bases in the middle. Here the CDR3 reads CASSQVLRNRRSRTRGQYF. The CDR3 DNA reads as TGCGCCAGCAGCCAAGTGCTTCGGAATCGGAGGTCCCGCACCAGGGGCCAGTACTTC.

The chain joins TRBV20-1 to TRBJ2-2; D not certain. The CDR3 totals 17 residues. Trimming left V 1 base short and J 1 base short, with 16 bases between. CDR1 is DFQATT, CDR2 SNEGSKA, per germline (reference sequence). The CDR3 reads CSARGSSDQVNTGELFF. The CDR3 coding sequence is TGCAGTGCTAGAGGAAGCAGCGATCAAGTGAACACCGGGGAGCTGTTTTTT.

The chain employs TRBV20-1 and TRBJ2-7; TRBD2 might be the D (5 bases). Deletions cut 3 bases from V and 2 bases from J, with 23 bases between. The CDR3 runs 17 residues. Germline values: CDR1 DFQATT, CDR2 SNEGSKA (reference sequence). The CDR3 here is CSARSLRAQVRPYEQYF. The DNA for the CDR3 is TGCAGTGCTAGGTCGTTGCGGGCGCAAGTCCGCCCCTACGAGCAGTACTTC.

The rearrangement links TRBV7-3 to TRBJ2-7, with 11 bases lining up with TRBD2. The CDR3 extends over 16 amino acids. V trimming: 5 bases; J trimming: 6 bases; junction bases outside the gene matches: 12. Germline CDR1 reads SGHTA; CDR2 reads FQGTGA. CDR3 sequence (DNA): TGTGCCAGCAGCCCCGATAGCGGGAGGGCCAATGTCGAGCAGTACTTC. It encodes CASSPDSGRANVEQYF.

This clonotype appeared a few times. This chain connects TRBV20-1 to TRBJ2-2; 11 bases are a match to TRBD2. V lost 5 bases and J lost 3; bases outside the gene matches: 11. Germline V gene lookup returns CDR1 DFQATT and CDR2 SNEGSKA (reference sequence). CDR3 length: 17 amino acids. CDR3 in DNA: TGCAGTGCTTCAGCGACCGGACTAGCGGGCGACACCGGGGAGCTGTTTTTT. Encoded protein: CSASATGLAGDTGELFF.

The J gene is TRBJ2-1, the V gene TRBV12-3 or TRBV12-4, with TRBD2 matching 7 bases. After removal of 2 bases from V and 7 bases from J, the junction contained 8 bases not matched to a gene. There are 15 residues in the CDR3. CDR3 amino acids: CASSLLAGHRNEQFF. The DNA of the CDR3 is TGTGCCAGCAGTTTATTAGCGGGCCACAGGAATGAGCAGTTCTTC.

This clonotype was picked up a small number of times. The chain links TRBV5-6 to TRBJ2-1; the match to TRBD2 covers 15 bases. Germline V gives CDR1 SGHDT, CDR2 YYEEEE. CDR3 length: 18 residues. After removal of 7 bases from V and 5 bases from J, the junction contained 13 bases not matched to a gene. The CDR3 sequence: CASQLGLAGGPVNNEQFF. The CDR3 coding sequence is TGTGCCAGCCAGCTTGGACTAGCGGGAGGGCCGGTTAACAATGAGCAGTTCTTC.

V and J are TRBV7-9 and TRBJ2-5; D uncertain. The CDR3 length is 14 residues. Germline CDR1 is SEHNR and CDR2 is FQNEAQ (reference sequence). Trimming took 1 base from V and 3 from J, leaving 9 bases between them. The CDR3 protein is CASSLEVAEETQYF. Here the CDR3 DNA reads TGTGCCAGCAGCTTAGAGGTGGCAGAAGAGACCCAGTACTTC.

The chain has TRBV10-3 and TRBJ2-7; the D gene could be TRBD1 or TRBD2 (5 bases each). With 5 bases removed from V and 7 bases from J, the gap between germline ends came to 15 bases. Germline V lookup: CDR1 ENHRY, CDR2 SYGVKD. The CDR3 is 13 residues long. In nucleotides, the CDR3 is TGTGCCATCAGTAGGACTGGGGGTGGAGAGCAGTACTTC. Residues: CAISRTGGGEQYF.

V is TRBV19 and J is TRBJ1-1; maybe TRBD1 (6 bases). CDR3 length: 16 amino acids. CDR1 and CDR2 (germline): LNHDA, SQIVND (reference sequence). V was trimmed by 5 bases and J by 0 bases, leaving 16 bases between them. CDR3 DNA: TGTGCCAGTAGTCGGGCAGGGGACCCTGTGAACACTGAAGCTTTCTTT. This translates into CASSRAGDPVNTEAFF. The whole variable domain, remainder taken from reference TRBV19 and TRBJ1-1, is DGGITQSPKYLFRKEGQNVTLSCEQNLNHDAMYWYRQDPGQGLRLIYYSQIVNDFQKGDIAEGYSVSREKKESFPLTVTSAQKNPTAFYLCASSRAGDPVNTEAFFGQGTRLTVV.

This clonotype has only a few counts. The CDR3 loop is CASSGWTSLGETQYF. In nucleotides, the CDR3 is TGTGCCAGCTCAGGATGGACTAGCCTCGGGGAGACCCAGTACTTC. V and J are TRBV18 and TRBJ2-5, with 8 bases that match TRBD2. Looked up from germline, CDR1 is KGHSH and CDR2 is LQKENI. Trimming at V came to 5 bases and at J to 5 bases, leaving 10 bases not matched to a gene. The CDR3 spans 15 residues.

The gene calls are TRBV29-1 and TRBJ2-2; D gene uncertain. V was clipped by 5 bases and J by 6 bases, with 13 bases between them. Germline lookup yields CDR1 SQVTM and CDR2 ANQGSEA. The CDR3 has 13 amino acids. The CDR3 spells CSVRRSSAGELFF. The CDR3 nucleotides are TGCAGCGTTCGGCGGTCCTCGGCCGGGGAGCTGTTTTTT.